A selection of T cell receptor beta chains follows, all from one sample in a study of metastatic and nonmetastatic thyroid tumors. TCRdb re-analyzed the PCR reads through MiXCR. The sample contains 25,000 to 40,000 clones, around 7% of which appear only once. Sequenced: blood. The receptors shown here come from a female donor with papillary thyroid cancer or a benign thyroid nodule (not recorded which). Some clones in this sample may be carry-over from other donors' samples. Each CDR3 is given with its conserved first and last residue. D genes are given only for firm matches. Size tells how often a clone was seen (once, few, many) or the class of an expanded clone, and some rows leave it out.

len,abundance,j_gene,v_gene,d_gene,CDR3nt,CDR3aa
15,few,TRBJ2-2,TRBV2,TRBD1,TGTGCCAGCAAGAGGACAGGGGCGGAGAGCGGGGAGCTGTTTTTT,CASKRTGAESGELFF
13,many,TRBJ1-6,TRBV20-1,TRBD1,TGCAGTGCTACAACAGGGGGTTTTGGACCCCTCCACTTT,CSATTGGFGPLHF
14,many,TRBJ2-5,TRBV6-2/TRBV6-3,-,TGTGCCAGCAGCCCGGCTGGTGCCTTCAAGACCCAGTACTTC,CASSPAGAFKTQYF
13,many,TRBJ2-1,TRBV11-3,-,TGTGCCAGCTCTAAGGGGGAGTACAATGAGCAGTTCTTC,CASSKGEYNEQFF
13,many,TRBJ2-5,TRBV3-1,-,TGTGCCAGCAGCCACAGGGGAGGAGAGACCCAGTACTTC,CASSHRGGETQYF
17,many,TRBJ1-5,TRBV4-1,TRBD1,TGCGCCAGCAGCCAATTAAGGCCGACAGGGGGTAATCAGCCCCAGCATTTT,CASSQLRPTGGNQPQHF
14,many,TRBJ2-7,TRBV7-2,TRBD2,TGTGCCAGCAGCTTATGGGGGGGTGTTTACGAGCAGTACTTC,CASSLWGGVYEQYF
16,few,TRBJ1-5,TRBV18,TRBD1,TGTGCTAGCTCACCACGGGGGACAGGGTCAAATCAGCCCCAGCATTTT,CASSPRGTGSNQPQHF
15,many,TRBJ2-3,TRBV20-1,-,TGCAGTGCTAGAGATCCCGGCAGGGTGGGGGATACGCAGTATTTT,CSARDPGRVGDTQYF
16,many,TRBJ2-7,TRBV5-1,-,TGCGCCAGCAGTCATCCTCGGGACGGCGGTTCCTACGAGCAGTACTTC,CASSHPRDGGSYEQYF
13,many,TRBJ1-3,TRBV5-1,-,TGCGCCAGCAGCCCACAGGGAGGGGACACCATATATTTT,CASSPQGGDTIYF
16,many,TRBJ2-1,TRBV2,TRBD2,TGTGCCAGCAGTGGCTCGTTGGAGCGGGGGGACAATGAGCAGTTCTTC,CASSGSLERGDNEQFF
15,many,TRBJ2-2,TRBV18,TRBD1,TGTGCCAGCTCCGATGGACAGGTATCCACCGGGGAGCTGTTTTTT,CASSDGQVSTGELFF
13,many,TRBJ1-5,TRBV19,-,TGTGCCAGTAGTATGCAGGTTGGTCAGCCCCAGCATTTT,CASSMQVGQPQHF
16,many,TRBJ1-6,TRBV28,TRBD1,TGTGCCAGCAGGTTCACCCGACAGGGTTATAATTCACCCCTCCACTTT,CASRFTRQGYNSPLHF
13,many,TRBJ2-1,TRBV5-1,-,TGCGCCAGCAGCTTGGGCCATAGAGCTGAGCAGTTCTTC,CASSLGHRAEQFF
14,many,TRBJ1-2,TRBV6-4,TRBD1,TGTGCCAGCAGACTCGACAGGGGAGCTGGTGGCTACACCTTC,CASRLDRGAGGYTF
15,many,TRBJ1-6,TRBV5-1,-,TGCGCCAGCAGCTTGACCCCGGGGATGGATTCACCCCTCCACTTT,CASSLTPGMDSPLHF
13,many,TRBJ1-4,TRBV18,-,TGTGCCAGCTCACCACGGGCTAATGAAAAACTGTTTTTT,CASSPRANEKLFF
15,-,TRBJ2-5,TRBV4-1,TRBD1,TGCGCCATCAGCCAAGATCCGGACAGGGGAGAGACCCAGTACTTC,CAISQDPDRGETQYF
15,many,TRBJ2-1,TRBV20-1,TRBD2,TGCAGTGCTAGAGTTGGTAGCGGGGGGAACAATGAGCAGTTCTTC,CSARVGSGGNNEQFF
20,many,TRBJ1-1,TRBV5-1,-,TGCGCCAGCAGCTTGGCCGACTACTCGGTCCAGAAGGTAGGGAACACTGAAGCTTTCTTT,CASSLADYSVQKVGNTEAFF
12,many,TRBJ1-1,TRBV20-1,-,TGCAGTGTCAATCAGGGACGCACTGAAGCTTTCTTT,CSVNQGRTEAFF
15,many,TRBJ2-3,TRBV7-3,TRBD2,TGTGCCAGCAGCAAAGGGGACTACTTCACAGATACGCAGTATTTT,CASSKGDYFTDTQYF
14,many,TRBJ1-3,TRBV6-2/TRBV6-3,-,TGTGCCAGCAATCCAACAGGGAAGAGTAACACCATATATTTT,CASNPTGKSNTIYF
16,-,TRBJ2-7,TRBV20-1,-,TGCAGTGCTAGAGATGCGACAGTACCCCGGGACCACGAGCAGTACTTC,CSARDATVPRDHEQYF
15,many,TRBJ2-7,TRBV7-2,-,TGTGCCAGCAGCGAGGGACCGGATCTCTCCTACGAGCAGTACTTC,CASSEGPDLSYEQYF
13,many,TRBJ1-2,TRBV2,-,TGTGCCAGCAGTGCGCTAGGGAGCTATGGCTACACCTTC,CASSALGSYGYTF
14,many,TRBJ1-2,TRBV27,-,TGTGCCAGCAGTCCCCGGGGCAGGGGCTATGGCTACACCTTC,CASSPRGRGYGYTF
13,many,TRBJ1-3,TRBV30,-,TGTGCCTGGTGTCAGAGATCTGGAAACACCATATATTTT,CAWCQRSGNTIYF
16,many,TRBJ2-1,TRBV3-1,TRBD2,TGTGCCAGCAGCCAAGTCTCTAGCGGGAGTTTAAATGAGCAGTTCTTC,CASSQVSSGSLNEQFF
17,many,TRBJ2-2,TRBV7-8,TRBD2,TGTGCCAGCAGCTACTTAGCGGGAGGGCCAACTGCCGGGGAGCTGTTTTTT,CASSYLAGGPTAGELFF
13,many,TRBJ1-1,TRBV19,-,TGTGCCAGTAGTATTTCGGTGAACACTGAAGCTTTCTTT,CASSISVNTEAFF
14,many,TRBJ2-3,TRBV5-5,-,TGTGCCAGCAGCTTAGACCTTAGCACAGATACGCAGTATTTT,CASSLDLSTDTQYF
14,many,TRBJ2-3,TRBV12-3/TRBV12-4,TRBD2,TGTGCCAGCAGTTTGGCGGCGGGGGGGTCTACGCAGTATTTT,CASSLAAGGSTQYF
16,many,TRBJ2-3,TRBV20-1,-,TGCAGTGCTAGAGCTTCACTGTCCAAACACACAGATACGCAGTATTTT,CSARASLSKHTDTQYF
15,many,TRBJ2-2,TRBV18,-,TGTGCCAGCTCACCAAATACACGGAACACCGGGGAGCTGTTTTTT,CASSPNTRNTGELFF
16,many,TRBJ1-1,TRBV4-2,-,TGTGCCAGCAGCCAAGGGGGGCGGGCGGGGAACACTGAAGCTTTCTTT,CASSQGGRAGNTEAFF
15,many,TRBJ1-3,TRBV5-1,-,TGCGCCAGCCAGAACTTCCAGGGCCCTGGAAACACCATATATTTT,CASQNFQGPGNTIYF
15,-,TRBJ1-5,TRBV2,-,TGTGCCAGCAGCCAGGGAACCGGGGGCAATCAGCCCCAGCATTTT,CASSQGTGGNQPQHF
15,many,TRBJ2-7,TRBV11-1,-,TGTGCCAGCAGCTTAGCGTTGGACAGCTCCTACGAGCAGTACTTC,CASSLALDSSYEQYF
15,many,TRBJ2-5,TRBV12-3/TRBV12-4,TRBD1,TGTGCCAGCAGTAACGGGGACAGGTCCCAAGAGACCCAGTACTTC,CASSNGDRSQETQYF
17,many,TRBJ2-6,TRBV11-2,TRBD1,TGTGCCAGCAGCTTAACCCGGGACAGGGCTGGGGCCAACGTCCTGACTTTC,CASSLTRDRAGANVLTF